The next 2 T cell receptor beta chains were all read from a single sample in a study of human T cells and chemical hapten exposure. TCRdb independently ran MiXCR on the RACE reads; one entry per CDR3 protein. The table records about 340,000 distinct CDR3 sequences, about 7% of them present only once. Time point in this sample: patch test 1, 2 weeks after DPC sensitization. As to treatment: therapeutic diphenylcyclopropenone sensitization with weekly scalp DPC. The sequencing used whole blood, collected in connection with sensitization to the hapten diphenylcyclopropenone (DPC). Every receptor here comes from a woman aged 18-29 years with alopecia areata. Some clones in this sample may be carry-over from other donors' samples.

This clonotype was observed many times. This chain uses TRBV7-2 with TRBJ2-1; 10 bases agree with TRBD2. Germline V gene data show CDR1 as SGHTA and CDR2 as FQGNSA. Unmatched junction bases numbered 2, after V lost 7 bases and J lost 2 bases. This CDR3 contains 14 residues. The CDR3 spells CASNSGGAYNEQFF. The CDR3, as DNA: TGTGCCAGCAACAGCGGGGGGGCCTACAATGAGCAGTTCTTC.

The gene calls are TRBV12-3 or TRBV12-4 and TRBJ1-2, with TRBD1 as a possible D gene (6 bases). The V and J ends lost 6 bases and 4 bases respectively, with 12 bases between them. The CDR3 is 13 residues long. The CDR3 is CASSPTGLYGYTF. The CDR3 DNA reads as TGTGCCAGCAGCCCGACAGGACTCTATGGCTACACCTTC.